Presented here are 20 T cell receptor beta chains from one specimen sequenced in a study of blood T cell repertoires in COVID-19. TCRdb's table, derived via immunoSEQ multiplex PCR, lists solely in-frame clones and lacks some. The sample holds more than 9,500 clones, more than 70% seen once. The sequenced material came from peripheral blood. Every receptor here comes from a human donor in a cohort sampled during active COVID-19.

The chain carries TRBV2 and TRBJ1-6; D is possibly TRBD1 (6 bases). Germline V gene data show CDR1 as SNHLY and CDR2 as FYNNEI. Between the trimmed V and J ends, which lost 4 bases and 6 bases, there was a span of 16 bases. There are 16 residues in the CDR3. The CDR3 loop is CASSVDSARGNSPLHF. The CDR3 nucleotides read TGTGCCAGCAGTGTCGACAGTGCCAGGGGTAATTCACCCCTCCACTTT.

For the CDR3, the DNA is TGTGCCAGCAGCTTGTCCCGTACAGATACGCAGTATTTT. It specifies CASSLSRTDTQYF. The genes are TRBV5-4 and TRBJ2-3; D remains unclear. The germline gives CDR1 SGHNT, CDR2 YYREEE (reference sequence). The CDR3 is 13 amino acids. V lost 1 base and J lost 3, with 6 bases in between. Variable domain in full (rest from reference TRBV5-4 and TRBJ2-3): ETGVTQSPTHLIKTRGQQVTLRCSSQSGHNTVSWYQQALGQGPQFIFQYYREEENGRGNFPPRFSGLQFPNYSSELNVNALELDDSALYLCASSLSRTDTQYFGPGTRLTVL.

The rearrangement joins TRBV9 to TRBJ1-4; 9 positions agree with TRBD1. The germline CDR1 and CDR2 sequences are SGDLS and YYNGEE. This CDR3 comprises 15 residues. The V segment lost 4 bases and the J segment 6 bases; nucleotides outside the gene matches: 7. The DNA for the CDR3 is TGTGCCAGCAGCCCCCAGGACAGGGGTTATGAAAAACTGTTTTTT. It encodes CASSPQDRGYEKLFF.

The V gene is TRBV2, the J gene TRBJ2-1; 14 bases are shared with TRBD2. The trim removed 4 bases at V and 8 bases at J, leaving 4 bases unmatched. The CDR3 is 15 residues long. From germline, CDR1 is SNHLY and CDR2 FYNNEI. In nucleotides, the CDR3 is TGTGCCAGCAGTGCGTTGGGACTAGCGGGAGATGAGCAGTTCTTC. Amino acids: CASSALGLAGDEQFF.

The chain links TRBV7-9 to TRBJ1-4; 8 bases align to TRBD1. Germline V gene sequence: CDR1 SEHNR, CDR2 FQNEAQ (reference sequence). The junction had 9 bases not matched to a gene; V was cut back by 5 bases and J by 7 bases. The CDR3 extends over 15 amino acids. CDR3 sequence: CASSQLQGAGEKLFF. CDR3 nucleotide sequence: TGTGCCAGCAGCCAATTGCAGGGGGCAGGTGAAAAACTGTTTTTT.

The chain has TRBV5-1 and TRBJ2-1, with TRBD2 identical over 14 bases. J was trimmed by 4 bases and V by 2 bases; bases with no gene match: 5. Germline CDR1 and CDR2: SGHRS and YFSETQ. This CDR3 has 17 residues. DNA of the CDR3: TGCGCCAGCAGCTTCGTGGGACTAGCGGGAGTTTACAATGAGCAGTTCTTC. Its protein product is CASSFVGLAGVYNEQFF.

The rearrangement uses TRBV30 and TRBJ1-5, with TRBD1 identical over 8 bases. The length of the CDR3 is 13 residues. The J segment lost 4 bases and the V segment lost 3 bases, leaving 2 bases of the junction unmatched. Germline V gene sequence: CDR1 GTSNPN, CDR2 SVGIG (reference sequence). CDR3 sequence: CAWSRGRNQPQHF. Written as DNA, the CDR3 is TGTGCCTGGAGCAGGGGGCGGAATCAGCCCCAGCATTTT.

This clone appeared a single time. The chain employs TRBV2 and TRBJ2-7; the D gene is possibly TRBD1 (6 bases). V was pared by 9 bases and J by 1 base, with 10 bases between. This CDR3 has 12 residues. Germline V gene lookup returns CDR1 SNHLY and CDR2 FYNNEI. The CDR3 loop reads CASKGVSYEQYF. CDR3 sequence (DNA): TGTGCCAGTAAGGGGGTGTCCTACGAGCAGTACTTC.

The rearrangement links TRBV6-6 to TRBJ1-6; weak D call: TRBD1 (6 bases). Germline V gene lookup returns CDR1 MNHNY and CDR2 SVGAGI (reference sequence). This CDR3 spans 16 amino acids. V was cut by 8 bases and J by 6 bases, with 20 bases left in between. For the CDR3, the DNA is TGTGCCAGCGGCGGAGATGACAGGTGGCTTAATTCACCCCTCCACTTT. Translating it yields CASGGDDRWLNSPLHF.

The chain couples TRBV29-1 to TRBJ2-1, with TRBD2 matching over 10 bases. V dropped 4 bases and J dropped 0; count of bases not matched to a gene: 3. The germline gives CDR1 SQVTM, CDR2 ANQGSEA. The CDR3 contains 15 residues. CDR3 DNA sequence: TGCAGCGTTGCGGAGCGGGAGGGCTCCTACAATGAGCAGTTCTTC. The encoded protein is CSVAEREGSYNEQFF.

The chain employs TRBV5-1 and TRBJ2-5; 8 bases are shared with TRBD1. The germline gives CDR1 SGHRS, CDR2 YFSETQ. The CDR3 has 15 residues. The V and J ends lost 4 bases and 4 bases, in that order; junction bases with no gene match: 9. The CDR3 here is CASSPRTGRTETQYF. The CDR3 DNA reads TGCGCCAGCAGCCCACGGACAGGGAGAACAGAGACCCAGTACTTC.

This sequence joins TRBV6-1 and TRBJ2-1; TRBD1 is a possible D gene (6 bases). Trimming stripped 4 bases from V and 6 bases from J, with 16 bases between. The CDR3 spans 15 residues. From germline, CDR1 is MNHNS and CDR2 SASEGT. CDR3 sequence reads: CASSVTGMSRNEQFF. In DNA, the CDR3 is TGTGCCAGCAGTGTAACAGGGATGTCGCGCAATGAGCAGTTCTTC.

This clone was counted once. Written as DNA, the CDR3 is TGCGCCAGCAGCCAACCCGACAGGAACACTGAAGCTTTCTTT. Translating it yields CASSQPDRNTEAFF. The chain couples TRBV4-3 to TRBJ1-1; D may be TRBD1 (5 bases). The germline gives CDR1 LGHNA, CDR2 YSLEER. The CDR3 is 14 amino acids. The V end was cut by 2 bases, the J end by 1 base, with 8 bases between.

The V call is TRBV15, the J call TRBJ2-2, with TRBD2 matching 9 bases. The CDR3 is 13 amino acids. The V and J ends lost 6 bases and 8 bases, in that order; junction bases with no gene match: 4. Per germline, CDR1 LNHNV and CDR2 YYDKDF (reference sequence). This CDR3 is CATRSLAGGELFF. The CDR3 region has the DNA TGTGCCACCAGGAGTCTAGCGGGGGGGGAGCTGTTTTTT. The full variable domain, in which reference TRBV15 and TRBJ2-2 provide the parts outside the CDR3, is DAMVIQNPRYQVTQFGKPVTLSCSQTLNHNVMYWYQQKSSQAPKLLFHYYDKDFNNEADTPDNFQSRRPNTSFCFLDIRSPGLGDTAMYLCATRSLAGGELFFGEGSRLTVL.

The chain uses TRBV9 and TRBJ1-1, with D maybe TRBD1 (6 bases). CDR3 length: 13 residues. Germline-derived CDR1 and CDR2 are SGDLS and YYNGEE. V was shortened by 4 bases and J by 7 bases, with 14 bases between the two germline ends. The DNA for the CDR3 is TGTGCCAGCAGCCCACAGGACAGCCGTGAAGCTTTCTTT. Translating it yields CASSPQDSREAFF.

The chain couples TRBV5-1 to TRBJ2-3, with D perhaps TRBD1 (8 bases). The CDR3 sequence is 16 residues long. Germline lookup yields CDR1 SGHRS and CDR2 YFSETQ. Trimming stripped 6 bases from V and 4 bases from J, with 21 bases between. CDR3 in amino acids: CASTTGGARGPDTQYF. The CDR3 DNA is TGCGCCAGCACCACAGGGGGGGCCAGGGGACCAGATACGCAGTATTTT.

J is TRBJ1-5 and V is TRBV2; D may be TRBD1 (6 bases). CDR1 is SNHLY, CDR2 FYNNEI, per germline. The germline V and J ends were trimmed by 3 bases and 7 bases, with 13 bases remaining between them. The CDR3 extends over 14 amino acids. CDR3 residues: CASSDGGRSQPQHF. In DNA form, the CDR3 reads TGTGCCAGCAGTGACGGGGGGCGTTCGCAGCCCCAGCATTTT. Combining the CDR3 with reference TRBV2 and TRBJ1-5 gives the whole variable domain EPEVTQTPSHQVTQMGQEVILRCVPISNHLYFYWYRQILGQKVEFLVSFYNNEISEKSEIFDDQFSVERPDGSNFTLKIRSTKLEDSAMYFCASSDGGRSQPQHFGDGTRLSIL.

The J gene is TRBJ1-2, the V gene TRBV5-1; tentative D call: TRBD1 (6 bases). The germline V gene has CDR1 SGHRS and CDR2 YFSETQ. The V end lost 0 bases, the J end lost 4 bases, and 19 bases lay between the germline ends. The CDR3 sequence is 17 residues long. CDR3 in DNA: TGCGCCAGCAGCTTGGGACAGGATTTTGACGGAATCTATGGCTACACCTTC. Its translation is CASSLGQDFDGIYGYTF.

The rearrangement links TRBV10-3 to TRBJ2-1; TRBD2 agrees at 11 bases. Germline CDR1 reads ENHRY; CDR2 reads SYGVKD. V lost 4 bases, J lost 8 bases, and 7 bases stayed unmatched. The CDR3 spans 15 residues. The CDR3 DNA is TGTGCCATCAGTGGGCCCACTAGCGGGAGCGATGAGCAGTTCTTC. Its translation: CAISGPTSGSDEQFF.

The table lists this clone with a few counts. The chain combines TRBV19 with TRBJ2-1; D is possibly TRBD1 (7 bases). V was trimmed by 1 base and J by 2 bases, leaving 12 bases between them. CDR1 is LNHDA, CDR2 SQIVND, per germline (reference sequence). The CDR3 has 16 residues. The CDR3 loop reads CASSIVAGGTYNEQFF. The DNA of the CDR3 is TGTGCCAGTAGTATAGTGGCAGGGGGGACCTACAATGAGCAGTTCTTC.